The rows below give T cell receptor beta chains drawn from one sample of a study of blood T cell repertoires in COVID-19. This table comes from immunoSEQ multiplex PCR, and its TCRdb copy is limited to in-frame clones, with some not included. Among more than 20,000 clones listed, about 93% were seen once. The sample consisted of peripheral blood. These receptors all come from a human donor in a cohort sampled during active COVID-19. CDR3s include the opening cysteine and the closing phenylalanine or tryptophan. Fields, in order: D gene, V gene, J gene, clone size, CDR3 protein, CDR3 DNA. A D gene is named only where the DNA matches it firmly. Rows give clone size only sometimes, using once, few, many, or a class for an expanded clone.

>NA|TRBV7-9|TRBJ1-3|NA
CASRPRVRSDTIYF
TGTGCCAGCAGGCCCCGAGTACGGTCTGACACCATATATTTT
>TRBD1|TRBV19|TRBJ1-5|few
CASKTGQANQPQHF
TGTGCCAGTAAAACGGGACAGGCAAATCAGCCCCAGCATTTT
>TRBD1|TRBV5-1|TRBJ1-3|NA
CASSPQGDGNTIYF
TGCGCCAGCAGCCCACAGGGGGATGGAAACACCATATATTTT
>NA|TRBV6-5|TRBJ2-7|NA
CASSLDISYEQYF
TGTGCCAGCAGTCTGGACATCTCCTACGAGCAGTACTTC
>NA|TRBV9|TRBJ2-3|once
CASSVGQSTDTQYF
TGTGCCAGCAGCGTAGGACAGAGCACAGATACGCAGTATTTT
>NA|TRBV9|TRBJ1-2|NA
CASSVQTGLGYGYTF
TGTGCCAGCAGCGTACAGACAGGATTAGGTTATGGCTACACCTTC
>NA|TRBV3-1/TRBV3-2|TRBJ2-5|NA
CASSGLMGSETQYF
TGTGCCAGCAGCGGACTTATGGGGTCGGAGACCCAGTACTTC
>TRBD1|TRBV18|TRBJ1-5|NA
CASSSGQGNIAQPQHF
TGTGCCAGCTCATCGGGACAGGGAAATATAGCTCAGCCCCAGCATTTT
>TRBD1|TRBV18|TRBJ2-7|NA
CASSLGTGVLSYEQYF
TGTGCCAGCTCACTCGGGACAGGGGTTTTATCCTACGAGCAGTACTTC
>NA|TRBV9|TRBJ2-1|NA
CASSVVGVGNEQFF
TGTGCCAGCAGCGTAGTCGGAGTGGGCAATGAGCAGTTCTTC
>TRBD1|TRBV5-5|TRBJ1-2|NA
CASSLTRDRGIYGYTF
TGTGCCAGCAGCTTAACCCGGGACAGGGGTATCTATGGCTACACCTTC
>NA|TRBV9|TRBJ1-6|NA
CASSTTGNSPLHF
TGTGCCAGCAGTACTACGGGAAATTCACCCCTCCACTTT
>NA|TRBV19|TRBJ2-2|NA
CASDPGAASGELFF
TGTGCCAGCGATCCAGGGGCAGCCTCCGGGGAGCTGTTTTTT
>TRBD1|TRBV18|TRBJ2-5|NA
CASSPPTGTGTQYF
TGTGCCAGCTCACCGCCGACAGGGACGGGGACCCAGTACTTC
>NA|TRBV5-6|TRBJ2-1|NA
CASSSTANNEQFF
TGTGCCAGCAGCTCTACAGCCAACAATGAGCAGTTCTTC
>TRBD1|TRBV5-1|TRBJ1-1|once
CASSLQGDPNTEAFF
TGCGCCAGCAGCTTGCAGGGGGACCCGAACACTGAAGCTTTCTTT
>NA|TRBV6-1|TRBJ1-5|NA
CASSAGAGAGYSNQPQHF
TGTGCCAGCAGTGCCGGGGCAGGGGCAGGTTATAGCAATCAGCCCCAGCATTTT
>TRBD1|TRBV5-1|TRBJ1-2|NA
CASNDGQGISYGYTF
TGCGCCAGCAATGATGGACAGGGAATTTCCTATGGCTACACCTTC
>NA|TRBV7-2|TRBJ1-2|NA
CASSVGQNYGYTF
TGTGCCAGCAGCGTCGGACAGAACTATGGCTACACCTTC
>NA|TRBV9|TRBJ2-5|NA
CASSTSSGTQETQYF
TGTGCCAGCAGCACCTCTTCGGGGACACAAGAGACCCAGTACTTC
>NA|TRBV27|TRBJ1-1|once
CASSWGSTVNTEAFF
TGTGCCAGCAGTTGGGGATCGACAGTGAACACTGAAGCTTTCTTT
>NA|TRBV2|TRBJ2-2|NA
CASSEGRLRPGELFF
TGTGCCAGCAGTGAAGGCAGGTTACGTCCCGGGGAGCTGTTTTTT
>NA|TRBV2|TRBJ2-5|NA
CASSAVTIPGKETQYF
TGTGCCAGCAGTGCCGTGACTATTCCGGGAAAAGAGACCCAGTACTTC